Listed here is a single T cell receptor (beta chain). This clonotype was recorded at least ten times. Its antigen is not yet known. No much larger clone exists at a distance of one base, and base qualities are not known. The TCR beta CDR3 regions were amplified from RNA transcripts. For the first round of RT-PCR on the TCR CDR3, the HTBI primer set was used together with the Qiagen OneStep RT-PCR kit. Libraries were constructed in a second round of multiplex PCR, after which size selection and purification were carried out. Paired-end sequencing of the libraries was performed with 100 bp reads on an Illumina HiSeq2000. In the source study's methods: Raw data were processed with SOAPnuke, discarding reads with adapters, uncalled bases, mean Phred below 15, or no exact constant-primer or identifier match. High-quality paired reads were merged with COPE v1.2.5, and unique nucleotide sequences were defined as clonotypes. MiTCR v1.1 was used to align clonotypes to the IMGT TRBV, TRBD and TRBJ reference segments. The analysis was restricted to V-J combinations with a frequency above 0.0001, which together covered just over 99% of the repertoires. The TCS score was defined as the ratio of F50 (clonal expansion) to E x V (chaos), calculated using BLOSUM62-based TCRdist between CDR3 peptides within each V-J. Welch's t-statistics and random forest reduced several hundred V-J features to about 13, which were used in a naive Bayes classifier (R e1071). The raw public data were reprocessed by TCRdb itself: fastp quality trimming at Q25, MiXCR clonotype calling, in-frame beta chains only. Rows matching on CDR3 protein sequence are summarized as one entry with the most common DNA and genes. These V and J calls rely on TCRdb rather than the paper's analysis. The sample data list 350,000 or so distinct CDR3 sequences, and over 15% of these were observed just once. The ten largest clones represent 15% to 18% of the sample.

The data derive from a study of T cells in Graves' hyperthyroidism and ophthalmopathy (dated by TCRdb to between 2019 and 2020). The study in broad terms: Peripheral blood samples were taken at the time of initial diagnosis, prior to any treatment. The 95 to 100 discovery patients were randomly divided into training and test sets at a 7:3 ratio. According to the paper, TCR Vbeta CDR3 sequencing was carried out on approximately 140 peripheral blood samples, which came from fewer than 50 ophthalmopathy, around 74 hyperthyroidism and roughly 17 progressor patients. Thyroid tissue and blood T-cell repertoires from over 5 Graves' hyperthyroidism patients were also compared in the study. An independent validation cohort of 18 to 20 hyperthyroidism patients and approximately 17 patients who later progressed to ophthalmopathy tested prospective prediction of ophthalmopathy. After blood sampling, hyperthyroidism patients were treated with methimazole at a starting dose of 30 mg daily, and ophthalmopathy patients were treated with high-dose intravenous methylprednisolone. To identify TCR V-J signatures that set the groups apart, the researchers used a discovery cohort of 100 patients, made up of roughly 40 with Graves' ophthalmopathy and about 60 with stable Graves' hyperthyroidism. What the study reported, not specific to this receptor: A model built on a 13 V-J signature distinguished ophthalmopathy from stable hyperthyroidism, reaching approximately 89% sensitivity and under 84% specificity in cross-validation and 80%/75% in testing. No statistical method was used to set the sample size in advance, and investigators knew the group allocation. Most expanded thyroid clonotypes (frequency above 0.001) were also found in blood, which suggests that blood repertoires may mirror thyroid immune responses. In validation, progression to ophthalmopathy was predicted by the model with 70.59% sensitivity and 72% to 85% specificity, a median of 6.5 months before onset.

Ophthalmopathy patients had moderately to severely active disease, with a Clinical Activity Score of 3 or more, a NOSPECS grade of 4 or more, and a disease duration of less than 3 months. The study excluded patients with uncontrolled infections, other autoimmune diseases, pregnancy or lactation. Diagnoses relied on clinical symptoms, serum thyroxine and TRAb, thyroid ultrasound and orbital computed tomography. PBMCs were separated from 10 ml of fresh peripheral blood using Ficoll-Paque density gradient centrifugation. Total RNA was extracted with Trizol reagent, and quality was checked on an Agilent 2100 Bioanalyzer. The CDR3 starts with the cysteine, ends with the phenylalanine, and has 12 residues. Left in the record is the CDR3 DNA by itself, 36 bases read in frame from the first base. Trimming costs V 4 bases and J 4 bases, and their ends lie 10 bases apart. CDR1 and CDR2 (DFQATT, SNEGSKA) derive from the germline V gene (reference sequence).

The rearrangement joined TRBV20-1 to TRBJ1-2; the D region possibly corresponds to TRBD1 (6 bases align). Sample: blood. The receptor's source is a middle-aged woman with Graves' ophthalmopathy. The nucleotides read TGCAGTGCTACCGGGACATTCTATGGCTACACCTTC. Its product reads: CSATGTFYGYTF.